This TCR beta chain is drawn from a study of radiotherapy plus CTLA-4 blockade in lung cancer. On the study more broadly: Objective responses were observed in 15% to 20% of patients, and disease control was achieved by 30% to 35%.

This table comes from immunoSEQ multiplex PCR, and its TCRdb copy is limited to in-frame clones, with some not included. The sample lists about 80,000 clones; 70% to 90% were seen once. Study-wide findings and caveats: After treatment with radiotherapy plus ipilimumab, TCR clones that came from the tumor expanded in blood.

On this clone itself: No antigen is known for it. Compared with germline, one end of the junction differs, possibly owing to a read error.

Per germline, CDR1 SEHNR and CDR2 FQNEAQ (reference sequence). CDR3 length equals 15 residues. This sequence joins TRBV7-9 and TRBJ2-5; perhaps TRBD2 as D (5 bases). The starting material was peripheral blood, obtained from a patient treated with radiotherapy plus ipilimumab. The receptor comes from a human donor with non-small cell lung cancer who had stable disease on radiotherapy plus ipilimumab. The CDR3 DNA follows: TGTGCCAGCAAAGCTAGCCAGTCCCTCCTAGAGCCCCAGTACTTC. Its protein is CASKASQSLLEPQYF. The entire variable domain, with the rest obtained from reference TRBV7-9 and TRBJ2-5, is as follows: DTGVSQNPRHKITKRGQNVTFRCDPISEHNRLYWYRQTLGQGPEFLTYFQNEAQLEKSRLLSDRFSAERPKGSFSTLEIQRTEQGDSAMYLCASKASQSLLEPQYFGPGTRLLVL.